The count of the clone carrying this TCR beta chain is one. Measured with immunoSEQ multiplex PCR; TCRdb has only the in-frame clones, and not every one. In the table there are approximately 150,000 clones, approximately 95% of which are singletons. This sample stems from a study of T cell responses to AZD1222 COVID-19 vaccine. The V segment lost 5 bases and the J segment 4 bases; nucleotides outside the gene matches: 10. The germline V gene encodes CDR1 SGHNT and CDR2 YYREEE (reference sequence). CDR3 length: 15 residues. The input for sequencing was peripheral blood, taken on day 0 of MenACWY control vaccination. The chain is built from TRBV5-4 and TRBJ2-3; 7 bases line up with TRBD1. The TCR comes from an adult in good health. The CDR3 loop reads CASRRQGTLSDTQYF. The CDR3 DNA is TGTGCCAGCAGACGACAGGGAACTTTATCAGATACGCAGTATTTT.